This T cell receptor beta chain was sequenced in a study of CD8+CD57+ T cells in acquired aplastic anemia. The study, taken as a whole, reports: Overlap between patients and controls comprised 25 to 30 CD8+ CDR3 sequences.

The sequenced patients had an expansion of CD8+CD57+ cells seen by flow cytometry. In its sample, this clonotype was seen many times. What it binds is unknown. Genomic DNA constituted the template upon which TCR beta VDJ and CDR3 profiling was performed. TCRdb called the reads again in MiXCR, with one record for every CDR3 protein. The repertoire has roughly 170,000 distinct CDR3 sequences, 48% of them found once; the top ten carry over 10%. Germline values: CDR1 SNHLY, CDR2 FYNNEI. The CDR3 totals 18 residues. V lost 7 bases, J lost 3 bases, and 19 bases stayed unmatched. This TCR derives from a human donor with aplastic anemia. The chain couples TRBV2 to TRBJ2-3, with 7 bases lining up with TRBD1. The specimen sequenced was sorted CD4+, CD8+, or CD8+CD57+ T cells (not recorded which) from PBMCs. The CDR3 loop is CASNVRGQWKVGTDTQYF. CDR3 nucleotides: TGTGCCAGCAACGTAAGGGGACAGTGGAAGGTTGGGACAGATACGCAGTATTTT.